The 32 T cell receptor beta chains below all came from one sample that was sequenced in a study of cytomegalovirus exposure and HLA in healthy donors. The primer mix had 60 Vbeta and 13 Jbeta primers. Sequencing used immunoSEQ multiplex PCR; TCRdb keeps in-frame clones, though not all of them. The table has around 61,000 clones, approximately 83% seen once; the top ten hold 1.7%. Sequencing was performed on PBMCs. These receptors were taken from a man aged 40-49 years in good health and CMV-seronegative.

This chain links TRBV5-6 with TRBJ1-5; 9 bases match TRBD1. V shed 0 bases and J 10 bases; nucleotides not matched to a gene: 11. The germline CDR1 and CDR2 sequences are SGHDT and YYEEEE. The CDR3 spans 16 residues. The CDR3: CASSLGGTGPARPQHF. CDR3 nucleotides: TGTGCCAGCAGCTTGGGTGGGACAGGGCCCGCAAGACCCCAGCATTTT.

V is TRBV10-1 and J is TRBJ1-2, with D maybe TRBD1 (6 bases). This CDR3 contains 14 residues. Germline values: CDR1 WNHNN, CDR2 SYGVQD (reference sequence). The V gene lost 6 bases and the J gene lost 6 bases, with 17 bases spanning the gap. The CDR3 spells CASSSGDRPDGYTF. As DNA, the CDR3 is TGCGCCAGCAGCTCAGGGGATCGGCCAGATGGCTACACCTTC.

V gene TRBV5-1 combines with J gene TRBJ1-1, with a tentative D call TRBD1 (5 bases). CDR3 length equals 15 residues. The germline gives CDR1 SGHRS, CDR2 YFSETQ. V gave up 3 bases and J gave up 1 base, with 13 bases separating them. CDR3 residues: CASSSRQQANTEAFF. Written as DNA, the CDR3 is TGCGCCAGCAGCTCAAGACAGCAAGCGAACACTGAAGCTTTCTTT.

This clone was seen a handful of times. The rearrangement uses TRBV6-5 and TRBJ2-2; TRBD2 might be the D (5 bases). Germline V gives CDR1 MNHEY, CDR2 SVGAGI. There are 16 residues in the CDR3. Trimming removed 2 bases at V and 1 base at J, with 11 bases between. As DNA, the CDR3 is TGTGCCAGCAGTTACCACCCGGGAAAGAACACCGGGGAGCTGTTTTTT. It yields the protein CASSYHPGKNTGELFF.

The CDR3 nucleotides read TGTGCCAGCAGTCGAACTGGTACAGATACGCAGTATTTT. Translation: CASSRTGTDTQYF. This chain uses TRBV6-4 with TRBJ2-3; no firm D call. The CDR3 is 13 amino acids. Trimming took 5 bases from V and 3 from J, leaving 9 bases between them. Looked up from germline, CDR1 is MRHNA and CDR2 is SNTAGT.

The chain combines TRBV28 with TRBJ1-1; 7 nucleotides align to TRBD1. The CDR3 has 17 amino acids. The V segment lost 5 bases and the J segment 0 bases; nucleotides outside the gene matches: 12. Germline CDR1 and CDR2: MDHEN and SYDVKM. CDR3 loop: CASSQTGPMFMNTEAFF. The CDR3, as DNA: TGTGCCAGCAGTCAGACAGGGCCGATGTTTATGAACACTGAAGCTTTCTTT.

The chain links TRBV5-4 to TRBJ2-3; D not certain. V dropped 1 base and J dropped 6 bases, with 18 bases sitting between them. Germline CDR1 is SGHNT and CDR2 is YYREEE (reference sequence). This CDR3 region has 16 residues. The CDR3 sequence is CASSLPISGPLDTQYF. The CDR3 nucleotides read TGTGCCAGCAGCTTGCCAATTTCAGGCCCTTTGGATACGCAGTATTTT.

In regard to this clone: The junction differs from germline at one of its ends, possibly a read error. The chain employs TRBV5-1 and TRBJ1-6; no definite D call. This CDR3 is built from 18 residues. Germline CDR1 is SGHRS and CDR2 is YFSETQ. Here the CDR3 DNA reads TGCGCCAGCAGCTTGGCCAATCCGGGAAGCTCCTATAATTCACCCCTCCGCTTT. Protein: CASSLANPGSSYNSPLRF.

The chain carries TRBV11-2 and TRBJ2-5, with D perhaps matching TRBD2 (7 bases). The CDR3 is made up of 17 amino acids. The V gene lost 5 bases and the J gene lost 4 bases, with 23 bases spanning the gap. The germline V gene has CDR1 SGHAT and CDR2 FQNNGV. The CDR3 reads CASSPTRVVGGGETQYF. In nucleotides, the CDR3 is TGTGCCAGCAGCCCCACGAGGGTAGTAGGGGGGGGAGAGACCCAGTACTTC.

In this sample, this clone turned up once. CDR3 DNA: TGTGCCAGCAGCTTAGATCTCGGGGAGGAGCAGCCCCAGCATTTT. As protein: CASSLDLGEEQPQHF. V is TRBV11-2 and J is TRBJ1-5; D is undetermined. V was trimmed by 0 bases and J by 7 bases, leaving 13 bases between them. The length of the CDR3 is 15 residues. Germline CDR1 reads SGHAT; CDR2 reads FQNNGV.

This clone showed up just a few times. The chain is built from TRBV5-1 and TRBJ1-5; D perhaps matches TRBD1 (6 bases). CDR3 length: 15 amino acids. V lost 3 bases to trimming and J lost 6 bases, with 16 bases between them. From germline, CDR1 is SGHRS and CDR2 YFSETQ. This CDR3 reads CASSSGSGVGQPQHF. CDR3 coding DNA: TGCGCCAGCAGCTCGGGATCAGGGGTCGGTCAGCCCCAGCATTTT.

V gene TRBV27 combines with J gene TRBJ1-2; 8 nucleotides match TRBD1. V shed 5 bases and J 4 bases; nucleotides not matched to a gene: 12. There are 16 residues in the CDR3. Per the germline V gene, CDR1 is MNHEY and CDR2 is SMNVEV (reference sequence). For the CDR3, the DNA is TGTGCCAGCAGTCCGACGACCGGGACAGGAATCTATGGCTACACCTTC. As protein: CASSPTTGTGIYGYTF.

The chain uses TRBV30 and TRBJ2-1; D is perhaps TRBD2 (7 bases). This CDR3 is 17 amino acids long. V gave up 1 base and J gave up 0 bases, with 16 bases separating them. Germline values: CDR1 GTSNPN, CDR2 SVGIG (reference sequence). CDR3 sequence reads: CAWSGVAGASSYNEQFF. CDR3 sequence (DNA): TGTGCCTGGAGTGGAGTCGCGGGGGCGAGCTCCTACAATGAGCAGTTCTTC.

V is TRBV6-6 and J is TRBJ2-7; TRBD1 might be the D (5 bases). The V end lost 7 bases, the J end lost 3 bases, and 16 bases lay between the germline ends. The V gene's germline CDR1 is MNHNY and CDR2 SVGAGI (reference sequence). The CDR3 has 14 residues. The CDR3 here is CASMSGHLVYEQYF. CDR3 DNA sequence: TGTGCCAGCATGTCAGGGCATTTAGTCTACGAGCAGTACTTC.

This sequence joins TRBV27 and TRBJ1-5, with 10 positions matching TRBD1. CDR1 and CDR2 from the germline V gene are MNHEY and SMNVEV (reference sequence). CDR3 length: 15 residues. V trimming: 5 bases; J trimming: 7 bases; junction bases outside the gene matches: 8. The CDR3 sequence is CASSQGQGVGQPQHF. The CDR3 nucleotides read TGTGCCAGCAGTCAAGGACAGGGGGTAGGACAGCCCCAGCATTTT.

The chain combines TRBV4-1 with TRBJ2-5; 11 bases line up with TRBD2. CDR1 is MGHRA, CDR2 YSYEKL, per germline. This CDR3 spans 17 amino acids. Trimming at V came to 3 bases and at J to 2 bases, leaving 8 bases not matched to a gene. CDR3 sequence reads: CASSQDETSGVQETQYF. In nucleotides, the CDR3 is TGCGCCAGCAGCCAGGACGAGACTAGCGGGGTTCAAGAGACCCAGTACTTC.

The V call is TRBV18, the J call TRBJ1-1; D unresolved. The CDR3 loop spans 15 amino acids. Germline V gene data show CDR1 as KGHSH and CDR2 as LQKENI. V lost 3 bases and J 0 bases, leaving 11 bases between the germline ends. The CDR3 sequence: CASSPFDGMNTEAFF. CDR3 DNA: TGTGCCAGCTCACCGTTTGACGGGATGAACACTGAAGCTTTCTTT. Variable domain in full (rest from reference TRBV18 and TRBJ1-1): NAGVMQNPRHLVRRRGQEARLRCSPMKGHSHVYWYRQLPEEGLKFMVYLQKENIIDESGMPKERFSAEFPKEGPSILRIQQVVRGDSAAYFCASSPFDGMNTEAFFGQGTRLTVV.

J is TRBJ1-1 and V is TRBV29-1; 8 nucleotides line up with TRBD1. J lost 2 bases, V lost 4 bases, and 6 bases had no gene match. The germline gives CDR1 SQVTM, CDR2 ANQGSEA. The CDR3 sequence is 14 residues long. CDR3 loop: CSVGTGNANTEAFF. CDR3 nucleotide sequence: TGCAGCGTTGGGACAGGGAATGCCAACACTGAAGCTTTCTTT. Using reference TRBV29-1 and TRBJ1-1 for the parts outside the CDR3, the full variable domain is SAVISQKPSRDICQRGTSLTIQCQVDSQVTMMFWYRQQPGQSLTLIATANQGSEATYESGFVIDKFPISRPNLTFSTLTVSNMSPEDSSIYLCSVGTGNANTEAFFGQGTRLTVV.

The V and J genes are TRBV10-3 and TRBJ2-1, with D perhaps matching TRBD2 (5 bases). The CDR3 is made up of 13 amino acids. V gave up 6 bases and J gave up 8 bases, with 14 bases separating them. CDR1 is ENHRY, CDR2 SYGVKD, per germline. The CDR3 here is CAISGVWVDEQFF. The CDR3 DNA reads as TGTGCCATCAGCGGGGTCTGGGTGGATGAGCAGTTCTTC.

The genes are TRBV4-3 and TRBJ1-1; D unresolved. The CDR3 loop spans 13 amino acids. Germline V lookup: CDR1 LGHNA, CDR2 YSLEER. V dropped 1 base and J dropped 1 base, with 4 bases sitting between them. The CDR3 DNA is TGCGCCAGCAGCCAAGTATGGAACACTGAAGCTTTCTTT. It yields the protein CASSQVWNTEAFF.

This clone was observed once. The chain is built from TRBV5-1 and TRBJ1-2; 7 nucleotides match TRBD1. With V trimmed by 1 base and J by 7 bases, 4 bases remained unmatched. In germline, CDR1 is SGHRS, CDR2 YFSETQ. The CDR3 spans 13 residues. The CDR3 nucleotides are TGCGCCAGCAGCTTGTTCGGACAGGCTGGCTACACCTTC. As protein: CASSLFGQAGYTF.

The chain uses TRBV30 and TRBJ2-7, with 7 bases aligning to TRBD1. Germline CDR1 GTSNPN, CDR2 SVGIG (reference sequence). The CDR3 loop spans 14 amino acids. J was trimmed by 2 bases and V by 2 bases; bases with no gene match: 6. The CDR3 loop is CAWSQDRKTYEQYF. In DNA form, the CDR3 reads TGTGCCTGGAGTCAGGACAGGAAGACCTACGAGCAGTACTTC.

The chain employs TRBV19 and TRBJ2-7; 10 positions match TRBD2. CDR3 length: 17 amino acids. Germline CDR1 reads LNHDA; CDR2 reads SQIVND (reference sequence). The V segment lost 4 bases and the J segment 2 bases; nucleotides outside the gene matches: 11. CDR3 sequence: CASSTIKRGGLAYEQYF. CDR3 nucleotide sequence: TGTGCCAGTAGTACGATCAAGCGGGGGGGCCTAGCCTACGAGCAGTACTTC. Using reference TRBV19 and TRBJ2-7 for the parts outside the CDR3, the full variable domain is DGGITQSPKYLFRKEGQNVTLSCEQNLNHDAMYWYRQDPGQGLRLIYYSQIVNDFQKGDIAEGYSVSREKKESFPLTVTSAQKNPTAFYLCASSTIKRGGLAYEQYFGPGTRLTVT.

The V and J genes are TRBV27 and TRBJ1-3, with D uncertain. With 6 bases removed from V and 4 bases from J, the gap between germline ends came to 13 bases. The CDR3 loop spans 14 amino acids. Germline CDR1 and CDR2: MNHEY and SMNVEV (reference sequence). The CDR3 loop reads CASSPLPGGNTIYF. CDR3 DNA: TGTGCCAGCAGCCCCCTCCCCGGGGGAAACACCATATATTTT.

The V gene is TRBV30, the J gene TRBJ1-1; a possible D gene is TRBD1 (5 bases). The V end was cut by 3 bases, the J end by 5 bases, with 16 bases between. The CDR3 loop spans 14 amino acids. The V gene's germline CDR1 is GTSNPN and CDR2 SVGIG (reference sequence). The CDR3 DNA sequence: TGTGCCTGGAGCGTTCGCGCCGGGGGAACTGAAGCTTTCTTT. This translates into CAWSVRAGGTEAFF.

The chain joins TRBV5-1 to TRBJ1-2; 7 bases are shared with TRBD1. Per the germline V gene, CDR1 is SGHRS and CDR2 is YFSETQ. This CDR3 has 14 amino acids. Germline trimming cut 4 bases from V and 7 bases from J; bases unmatched to any gene: 10. The chain's CDR3 is CASSELTGQRGYTF. CDR3 DNA: TGCGCCAGCAGCGAGTTGACAGGGCAACGTGGCTACACCTTC.

CDR3 in amino acids: CASSYDQLGTEAFF. For the CDR3, the DNA is TGTGCCAGCAGTTACGATCAGCTCGGGACTGAAGCTTTCTTT. V usage is TRBV6-5 and J usage is TRBJ1-1; D not certain. This CDR3 region has 14 residues. CDR1 is MNHEY, CDR2 SVGAGI, per germline. Trimming removed 2 bases from V and 5 bases from J, with 12 bases in between.

For the CDR3, the DNA is TGTGCCAGCACCCCACTGATAGACAGGGGGCGGGATGGCTACACCTTC. It translates to CASTPLIDRGRDGYTF. This rearrangement joins TRBV7-9 to TRBJ1-2, with 10 bases lining up with TRBD1. Losses at the gene ends were 7 bases for V and 6 bases for J; bases not matched to a gene: 14. This CDR3 is built from 16 residues. CDR1 is SEHNR and CDR2 is FQNEAQ in the germline V gene (reference sequence).

This chain uses TRBV7-9 with TRBJ2-3, with TRBD1 matching 10 bases. Germline V gene lookup returns CDR1 SEHNR and CDR2 FQNEAQ (reference sequence). V was pared by 5 bases and J by 2 bases, with 4 bases of the junction left unmatched. The CDR3 loop spans 15 amino acids. CDR3 DNA sequence: TGTGCCAGCAGCGCGGGGACAGGGGTCACAGATACGCAGTATTTT. Its translation is CASSAGTGVTDTQYF.

This clone was picked up a small number of times. This chain uses TRBV6-5 with TRBJ2-5; 10 bases align to TRBD2. Germline V gene lookup returns CDR1 MNHEY and CDR2 SVGAGI. This CDR3 has 14 residues. V trimming: 5 bases; J trimming: 4 bases; junction bases outside the gene matches: 4. The CDR3 nucleotides read TGTGCCAGCAGTCCCCTAGCGGGGGTAGAGACCCAGTACTTC. This sequence encodes CASSPLAGVETQYF.

This chain uses TRBV7-9 with TRBJ2-5; a weak D match, TRBD2 (7 bases). The J call may not be correct, given that the DNA end is closer to TRBJ2-7. This CDR3 comprises 15 residues. Germline-derived CDR1 and CDR2 are SEHNR and FQNEAQ (reference sequence). CDR3: CASSLGAGARYEQYF. The CDR3 nucleotides read TGTGCCAGCAGCTTAGGCGCGGGGGCCCGCTACGAGCAGTACTTC.

The chain employs TRBV6-6 and TRBJ1-3, with a tentative D call TRBD1 (6 bases). Trimming removed 6 bases at V and 4 bases at J, with 13 bases between. Germline V CDR1 and CDR2: MNHNY, SVGAGI (reference sequence). The CDR3 is made up of 14 amino acids. The CDR3 DNA follows: TGTGCCAGCAGGTCCGGGACACAAGGAAACACCATATATTTT. It codes for CASRSGTQGNTIYF.